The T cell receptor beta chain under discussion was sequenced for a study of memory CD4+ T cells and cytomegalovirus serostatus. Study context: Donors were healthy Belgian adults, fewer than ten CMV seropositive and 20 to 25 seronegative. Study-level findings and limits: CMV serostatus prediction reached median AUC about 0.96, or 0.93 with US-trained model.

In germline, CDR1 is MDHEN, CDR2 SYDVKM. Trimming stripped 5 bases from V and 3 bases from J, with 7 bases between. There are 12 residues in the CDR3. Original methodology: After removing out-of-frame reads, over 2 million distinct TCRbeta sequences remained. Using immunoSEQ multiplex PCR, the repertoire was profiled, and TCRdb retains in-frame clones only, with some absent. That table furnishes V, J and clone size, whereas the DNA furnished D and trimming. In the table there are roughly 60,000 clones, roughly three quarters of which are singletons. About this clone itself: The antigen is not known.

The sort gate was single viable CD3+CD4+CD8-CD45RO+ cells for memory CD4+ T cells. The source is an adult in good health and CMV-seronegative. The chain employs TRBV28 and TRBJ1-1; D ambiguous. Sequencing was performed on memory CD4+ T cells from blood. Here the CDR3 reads CASSRVDTEAFF. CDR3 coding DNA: TGTGCCAGCAGTCGCGTGGACACTGAAGCTTTCTTT.